These 23 T cell receptor beta chains share one sample of origin, sequenced in a study. TCRdb reprocessed the RT-PCR reads with MiXCR, giving one entry per CDR3 protein. Of more than 550,000 distinct CDR3 sequences in the sample, approximately 15% are singletons; the top ten hold 3.6%. What was sequenced was memory CD4+ T cells from blood. The receptors come from a female donor in good health, serving as a healthy control.

This clonotype has just a few counts. The V and J genes are TRBV12-3 or TRBV12-4 and TRBJ1-2, with D hard to call. This CDR3 region has 13 residues. Trimming shortened V by 3 bases and J by 6 bases, and 11 bases separated the two germline ends. CDR3 residues: CASSFRGTDGYTF. DNA for the CDR3: TGTGCCAGCAGTTTCCGGGGAACTGATGGCTACACCTTC.

The CDR3 region is CASSEAWTGRETQYF. CDR3 DNA sequence: TGTGCCAGCAGTGAAGCTTGGACAGGCCGAGAGACCCAGTACTTC. The chain is built from TRBV2 and TRBJ2-5; 7 bases map to TRBD1. The V gene's germline CDR1 is SNHLY and CDR2 FYNNEI. Germline trimming cut 0 bases from V and 4 bases from J; bases unmatched to any gene: 5. CDR3 length: 15 amino acids.

With regard to this clonotype: A much larger clone sits a single nucleotide away, making a read error possible. The chain uses TRBV7-9 and TRBJ1-1; the D gene is possibly TRBD1 (5 bases). The CDR3 loop spans 15 amino acids. CDR1 and CDR2 from the germline V gene are SEHNR and FQNEAQ (reference sequence). In DNA form, the CDR3 reads TGTGTCAGCAGCTTAGACGGGGCCCGGGGCGCTGAAGCTTTCTTT. Residues: CVSSLDGARGAEAFF.

About this clonotype itself: A much bigger clone sits one base away, suggesting this may be a read error. The CDR3 DNA follows: TGTGCCAGCAGTGACCAAATGGTGGAGGAGGCTTTCTTT. As protein: CASSDQMVEEAFF. The V and J genes are TRBV6-5 and TRBJ1-1; the D is unclear. The germline V and J ends were trimmed by 5 bases and 11 bases, with 18 bases remaining between them. Germline V gives CDR1 MNHEY, CDR2 SVGAGI. This CDR3 comprises 13 residues.

In its sample, this clonotype was seen a few times. The genes are TRBV9 and TRBJ2-2, with D uncertain. CDR1 is SGDLS and CDR2 is YYNGEE in the germline V gene. The CDR3 sequence is 17 residues long. Trimming left V 1 base short and J 0 bases short, with 13 bases between. CDR3 in amino acids: CASSVRGSSANTGELFF. The CDR3 DNA follows: TGTGCCAGCAGCGTAAGAGGTAGCAGCGCGAACACCGGGGAGCTGTTTTTT.

This clonotype has a handful of counts. The chain links TRBV20-1 to TRBJ2-7; no clear D gene. V was cut by 3 bases and J by 2 bases, with 8 bases left in between. Germline assignment: CDR1 DFQATT and CDR2 SNEGSKA (reference sequence). This CDR3 is built from 12 residues. The DNA for the CDR3 is TGCAGTGCTAGTACTGACGCCTACGAGCAGTACTTC. This translates into CSASTDAYEQYF.

The chain combines TRBV30 with TRBJ2-7; no clear D gene. The germline gives CDR1 GTSNPN, CDR2 SVGIG (reference sequence). The length of the CDR3 is 13 residues. With 0 bases removed from V and 10 bases from J, the gap between germline ends came to 16 bases. The CDR3 nucleotides are TGTGCCTGGAGTGTTGGCAGTTCAGACGGCCAGTACTTC. Its protein product is CAWSVGSSDGQYF.

This clonotype has a handful of counts. The J gene is TRBJ1-1, the V gene TRBV18; no clear D. Germline CDR1 and CDR2: KGHSH and LQKENI. CDR3 length: 14 amino acids. Trimming cost V 2 bases and J 1 base, with 8 bases left between them. CDR3 in DNA: TGTGCCAGCTCACCAGGGTTGAGGAACACTGAAGCTTTCTTT. It codes for CASSPGLRNTEAFF.

This clonotype showed up just a few times. The V call is TRBV25-1, the J call TRBJ2-7; 8 nucleotides agree with TRBD1. The length of the CDR3 is 14 residues. The germline V gene has CDR1 MGHDK and CDR2 SYGVNS. Losses at the gene ends were 3 bases for V and 7 bases for J; bases not matched to a gene: 8. This CDR3 is CASSDHRGVEEQYF. CDR3 nucleotide sequence: TGTGCCAGCAGTGACCACAGGGGGGTCGAGGAGCAGTACTTC.

This clonotype was recorded many times. CDR3 in amino acids: CASSFNWVAVRNQPQHF. The CDR3 DNA follows: TGTGCCAGCAGTTTTAACTGGGTCGCCGTAAGGAATCAGCCCCAGCATTTT. The V gene is TRBV12-3 or TRBV12-4, the J gene TRBJ1-5; no firm D call. The CDR3 has 17 residues. Between the trimmed V and J ends, which lost 3 bases and 4 bases, there was a span of 19 bases.

This clonotype was seen at least ten times. V and J are TRBV4-3 and TRBJ1-6; no reliable D call. Trimming took 4 bases from V and 9 from J, leaving 13 bases between them. CDR3 length: 14 amino acids. The germline gives CDR1 LGHNA, CDR2 YSLEER. For the CDR3, the DNA is TGCGCCAGCAGCCTCCAAGCTAGGGCTTCACCCCTCCACTTT. Its translation: CASSLQARASPLHF.

This clonotype occurred a few times. The rearrangement links TRBV7-8 to TRBJ1-4, with a tentative D call TRBD1 (6 bases). The CDR3 sequence is 15 residues long. Trimming removed 5 bases from V and 8 bases from J, with 18 bases in between. Per the germline V gene, CDR1 is SGHVS and CDR2 is FQNEAQ. The DNA of the CDR3 is TGTGCCAGCAGCGAAAACACAGGGATTGGGGAAAAACTGTTTTTT. The encoded protein is CASSENTGIGEKLFF.

The chain uses TRBV7-2 and TRBJ2-3; 7 bases map to TRBD2. Trimming cost V 1 base and J 4 bases; bases outside gene matches: 8. The CDR3 is 16 residues long. CDR1 is SGHTA and CDR2 is FQGNSA in the germline V gene. CDR3 protein: CASSLVISGWADTQYF. In DNA, the CDR3 is TGTGCCAGCAGCTTAGTAATTAGCGGGTGGGCAGATACGCAGTATTTT.

A few counts support this clonotype. The chain joins TRBV11-2 to TRBJ2-4, with D uncertain. The V gene's germline CDR1 is SGHAT and CDR2 FQNNGV. V lost 0 bases and J 8 bases, leaving 14 bases between the germline ends. This CDR3 spans 15 amino acids. In DNA, the CDR3 is TGTGCCAGCAGCTTAGACAGGTCGGCCGGTGACATTCAGTACTTC. Translated, it gives CASSLDRSAGDIQYF. The variable domain in full, completed from reference TRBV11-2 and TRBJ2-4, reads EAGVAQSPRYKIIEKRQSVAFWCNPISGHATLYWYQQILGQGPKLLIQFQNNGVVDDSQLPKDRFSAERLKGVDSTLKIQPAKLEDSAVYLCASSLDRSAGDIQYFGAGTRLSVL.

In the case of this clonotype: Being one base from a much bigger clone, this may be a read error. J is TRBJ2-1 and V is TRBV20-1; D is perhaps TRBD2 (6 bases). Germline lookup yields CDR1 DFQATT and CDR2 SNEGSKA (reference sequence). The CDR3 has 16 amino acids. V was shortened by 6 bases and J by 0 bases, with 18 bases between the two germline ends. The CDR3 DNA reads TGCAGTGCCCTGCAGGCGGGGCCAGACTCCTACAATGAGCAGTTCTTC. Its translation is CSALQAGPDSYNEQFF.

This clonotype was observed a handful of times. This chain connects TRBV7-9 to TRBJ1-6; D remains ambiguous. Germline lookup yields CDR1 SEHNR and CDR2 FQNEAQ (reference sequence). This CDR3 is 12 amino acids long. V was trimmed by 6 bases and J by 14 bases, leaving 14 bases between them. CDR3 sequence: CASSRGWDSLHF. The CDR3 nucleotides are TGTGCCAGCAGTCGCGGCTGGGATTCCCTCCACTTT.

This clonotype was recorded a few times. V gene TRBV5-1 combines with J gene TRBJ2-1; perhaps TRBD2 as D (6 bases). The V gene lost 0 bases and the J gene lost 1 base, with 14 bases spanning the gap. CDR1 and CDR2 (germline): SGHRS, YFSETQ. The CDR3 spans 17 residues. CDR3 region: CASSLAPGAASYNEQFF. DNA for the CDR3: TGCGCCAGCAGCTTGGCCCCGGGAGCTGCGTCCTACAATGAGCAGTTCTTC.

The chain uses TRBV20-1 and TRBJ1-2; possible D gene TRBD1, 5 bases. Trimming pared 0 bases from V and 6 bases from J, leaving 14 bases between. The V gene's germline CDR1 is DFQATT and CDR2 SNEGSKA (reference sequence). The CDR3 contains 14 residues. The CDR3 is CSARDRGVGNGYTF. The DNA of the CDR3 is TGCAGTGCTAGAGATCGAGGGGTCGGGAATGGCTACACCTTC.

This clonotype was counted many times. The rearrangement uses TRBV5-6 and TRBJ1-1; D unclear. The CDR3 contains 14 residues. Germline assignment: CDR1 SGHDT and CDR2 YYEEEE. V shed 7 bases and J shed 2 bases, with 15 bases lying between them. CDR3 loop: CASLGFSGNTEAFF. CDR3 nucleotide sequence: TGTGCCAGCCTGGGGTTCTCGGGTAACACTGAAGCTTTCTTT.

The CDR3 protein is CASSDVMVAGGYSYNEQFF. CDR3 sequence (DNA): TGCGCCAGCAGTGATGTTATGGTAGCAGGGGGCTATTCCTACAATGAGCAGTTCTTC. The chain employs TRBV10-1 and TRBJ2-1, with 8 bases lining up with TRBD1. Germline CDR1 is WNHNN and CDR2 is SYGVQD (reference sequence). V trimming: 3 bases; J trimming: 1 base; junction bases outside the gene matches: 14. This CDR3 spans 19 amino acids.

This sequence joins TRBV4-2 and TRBJ2-6; 10 bases are shared with TRBD1. CDR1 is LGHNA and CDR2 is YNFKEQ in the germline V gene. CDR3 length equals 19 residues. J was trimmed by 1 base and V by 2 bases; bases with no gene match: 8. CDR3 sequence (DNA): TGTGCCAGCAGCCAATTCCCGGGACAGGGGTTTTCTGGGGCCAACGTCCTGACTTTC. Protein product: CASSQFPGQGFSGANVLTF.

The chain recombines TRBV20-1 with TRBJ2-3; no definite D call. The germline CDR1 and CDR2 sequences are DFQATT and SNEGSKA (reference sequence). V was shortened by 2 bases and J by 2 bases, with 5 bases between the two germline ends. The CDR3 spans 12 residues. CDR3 amino acids: CSARKDTDTQYF. The CDR3 DNA reads as TGCAGTGCTAGAAAAGACACAGATACGCAGTATTTT.

This clonotype was seen many times. This chain connects TRBV7-2 to TRBJ2-7; no firm D call. The germline V gene has CDR1 SGHTA and CDR2 FQGNSA. V lost 6 bases, J lost 2 bases, and 8 bases lay in between. The CDR3 is 12 residues long. The CDR3 coding sequence is TGTGCCAGCAGTTCCCAAACCTACGAGCAGTACTTC. Translating it yields CASSSQTYEQYF.